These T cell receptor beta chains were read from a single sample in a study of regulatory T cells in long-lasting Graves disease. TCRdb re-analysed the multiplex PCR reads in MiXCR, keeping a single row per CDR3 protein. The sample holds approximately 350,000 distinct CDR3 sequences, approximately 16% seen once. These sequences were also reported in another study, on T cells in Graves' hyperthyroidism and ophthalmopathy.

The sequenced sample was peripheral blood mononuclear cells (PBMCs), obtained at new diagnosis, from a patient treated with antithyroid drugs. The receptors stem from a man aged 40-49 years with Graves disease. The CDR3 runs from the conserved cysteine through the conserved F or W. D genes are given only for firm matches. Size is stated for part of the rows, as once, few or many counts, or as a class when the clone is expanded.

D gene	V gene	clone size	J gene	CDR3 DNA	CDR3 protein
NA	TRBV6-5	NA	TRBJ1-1	TGTGCCAGCAGTTACTCGACCCGAATGAACACTGAAGCTTTCTTT	CASSYSTRMNTEAFF
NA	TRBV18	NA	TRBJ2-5	TGTGCCAGCTCACCCCTGACCGGCAGGCAAGAGACCCAGTACTTC	CASSPLTGRQETQYF
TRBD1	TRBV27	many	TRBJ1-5	TGTGCCAGCAGAGTTGGACAGGGAATTCAGCCCCAGCATTTT	CASRVGQGIQPQHF
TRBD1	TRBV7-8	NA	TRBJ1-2	TGTGCCAGCACAGACAGGGACCTCAACTATGGCTACACCTTC	CASTDRDLNYGYTF
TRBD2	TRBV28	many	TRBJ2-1	TGTGCCAGCAGCATCAGCGGGGGGGCCACGTTCTTC	CASSISGGATFF
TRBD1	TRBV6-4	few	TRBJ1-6	TGTGCCAGCAGTGAGACAGGGGGTAATTCACCCCTCCACTTT	CASSETGGNSPLHF
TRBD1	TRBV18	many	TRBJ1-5	TGTGCCAGCTCCCCCTCGACAGGGCCCCAGCCCCAGCATTTT	CASSPSTGPQPQHF
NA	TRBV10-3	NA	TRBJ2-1	TGTGCCATCAGTGACAGGACGCCGAACAATGAGCAGTTCTTC	CAISDRTPNNEQFF
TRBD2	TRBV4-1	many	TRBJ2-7	TGCGCCAGCAGCCCTACGACTAGCGGGGGATCCTACGAGCAGTACTTC	CASSPTTSGGSYEQYF
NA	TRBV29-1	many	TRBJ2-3	TGCAGCGTCCAGAAAGTAAGCACAGATACGCAGTATTTT	CSVQKVSTDTQYF
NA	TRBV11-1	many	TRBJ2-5	TGTGCCAGCAGGGTCCAGGCCAGTTCGGAGACCCAGTACTTC	CASRVQASSETQYF
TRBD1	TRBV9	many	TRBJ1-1	TGTGCCAGCTCCCGACAGGGGGGGTCTGAAGCTTTCTTT	CASSRQGGSEAFF
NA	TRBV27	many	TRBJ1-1	TGTGCCACCCGGGCGAAACCGGGTGAAGCTTTCTTT	CATRAKPGEAFF
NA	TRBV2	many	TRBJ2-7	TGTGCCAGCAGGTCACAGGGGGGAGGGTACGAGCAGTACTTC	CASRSQGGGYEQYF
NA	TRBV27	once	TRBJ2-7	TGTGCCACCCCTACCTCTATGAAGCCGACAAGCTCCTACGAGCAGTACTTC	CATPTSMKPTSSYEQYF
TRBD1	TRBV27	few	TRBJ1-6	TGTGCCAGCAGTTCACGACAGGGTTGGAATTCACCCCTCCACTTT	CASSSRQGWNSPLHF
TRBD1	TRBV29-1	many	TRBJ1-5	TGCAGCGTATCCGGGACAGGGGTCAATCAGCCCCAGCATTTT	CSVSGTGVNQPQHF
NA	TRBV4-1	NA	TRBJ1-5	TGCGCCAGCAGCCAAGAAAGCCGAGACCCTTATAGCAATCAGCCCCAGCATTTT	CASSQESRDPYSNQPQHF
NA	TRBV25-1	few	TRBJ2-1	TGTGCCAGCAGTGAACAAACAAATGAGCAGTTCTTC	CASSEQTNEQFF
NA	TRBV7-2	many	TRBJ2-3	TGTGCCAGCAGCCCACCCGGACTCACAGATACGCAGTATTTT	CASSPPGLTDTQYF
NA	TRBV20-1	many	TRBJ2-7	TGCAGTGCAAACACGGTAGGGTTATACGAGCAGTACTTC	CSANTVGLYEQYF
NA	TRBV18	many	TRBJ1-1	TGTGCCAGCTCACAATCTGGGGGGCAACTGAACACTGAAGCTTTCTTT	CASSQSGGQLNTEAFF
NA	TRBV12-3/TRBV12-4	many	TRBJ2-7	TGTGCCAGCAGTTCCCGGACGCGACAGCTTTACGAGCAGTACTTC	CASSSRTRQLYEQYF
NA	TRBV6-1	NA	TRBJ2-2	TGTGCCAGCAGCCAATACAACTTTTTGAACACCGGGGAGCTGTTTTTT	CASSQYNFLNTGELFF
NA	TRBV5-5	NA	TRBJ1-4	TGTGCCAGCAGCTTGGTCCAGGGCGGGCAAAAACTGTTTTTT	CASSLVQGGQKLFF
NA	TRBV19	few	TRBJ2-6	TGTGCCAGTAGTAAGGGAGGTGGGGCCAACGTCCTGACTTTC	CASSKGGGANVLTF
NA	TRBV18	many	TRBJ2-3	TGTGCCAGCTCACCACCGGTAGCGGCTTCCGCGCAGTATTTT	CASSPPVAASAQYF
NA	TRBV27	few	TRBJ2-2	TGTGCCAGCAGGGGGACAAACCTAGTGGGCACCGGGGAGCTGTTTTTT	CASRGTNLVGTGELFF
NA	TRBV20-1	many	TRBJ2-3	TGCAGTGCTGCACTAAATCGGGCGGATACGCAGTATTTT	CSAALNRADTQYF
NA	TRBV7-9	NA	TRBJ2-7	TGTGCCAGCAACTTGGGCACGGGGAACCACGAGCAGTACTTC	CASNLGTGNHEQYF
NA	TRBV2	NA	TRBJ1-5	TGTGCCAGCAAACCTGATAGCAATCAGCCCCAGCATTTT	CASKPDSNQPQHF
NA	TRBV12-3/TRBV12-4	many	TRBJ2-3	TGTGCCAGCAGTTTACGTCATACGAGCACAGATACGCAGTATTTT	CASSLRHTSTDTQYF
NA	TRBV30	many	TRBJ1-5	TGTGCCTGGACAGCCTCAGCCAATCAGCCCCAGCATTTT	CAWTASANQPQHF
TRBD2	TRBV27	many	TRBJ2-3	TGTGCCAGCAGTTTAGGTTTCGGGTTAGCGGGGGGGAGCACAGATACGCAGTATTTT	CASSLGFGLAGGSTDTQYF
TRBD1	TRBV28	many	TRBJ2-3	TGTGCCAGCAGTTTCCCCGGACAGGGGGGAGGCACAGATACGCAGTATTTT	CASSFPGQGGGTDTQYF
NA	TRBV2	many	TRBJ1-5	TGTGCCAGCAGCGAAACCCGGAACAATCAGCCCCAGCATTTT	CASSETRNNQPQHF
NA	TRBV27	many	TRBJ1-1	TGTGCCAGCAGTTTATCGAGCAGGGCTGAAGCTTTCTTT	CASSLSSRAEAFF
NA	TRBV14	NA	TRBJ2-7	TGTGCCAGCAGCCCTGACCATCGGTGGGGAAGCTCCTACGAGCAGTACTTC	CASSPDHRWGSSYEQYF
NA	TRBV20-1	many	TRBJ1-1	TGCAGTGCTAGTCGGGACATCATGAACACTGAAGCTTTCTTT	CSASRDIMNTEAFF
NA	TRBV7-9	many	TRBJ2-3	TGCGCCAGCAGCCAGCTCAGTGCAGATACGCAGTATTTT	CASSQLSADTQYF
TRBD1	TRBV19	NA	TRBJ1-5	TGTGCCAGTAGTATAAGGACAGGGGGTAATCAGCCCCAGCATTTT	CASSIRTGGNQPQHF
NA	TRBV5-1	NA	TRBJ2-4	TGCGCCAGCAGCGCGGGACAGCGCGAGAACATTCAGTACTTC	CASSAGQRENIQYF
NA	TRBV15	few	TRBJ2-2	TGTGCCACCAGCAGAGGACAGGGAGGTACCGGGGAGCTGTTTTTT	CATSRGQGGTGELFF
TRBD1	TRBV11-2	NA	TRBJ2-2	TGTGCCAGCAGCTTGACAGGGTCGGGGTTGGCCACCGGGGAGCTGTTTTTT	CASSLTGSGLATGELFF
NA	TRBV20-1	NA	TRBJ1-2	TGCAGTGCTAGAGTGGCTGAGTCGGGAGCTGACGATGGCTACACCTTC	CSARVAESGADDGYTF
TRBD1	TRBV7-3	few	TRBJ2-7	TGTGCCAGCAGCTTAAACCCTCGACAGGGGGGCTACGAGCAGTACTTC	CASSLNPRQGGYEQYF
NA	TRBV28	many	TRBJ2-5	TGTGCCAGCAGTTCCCCGGCCGGGGACGTGGAGACCCAGTACTTC	CASSSPAGDVETQYF
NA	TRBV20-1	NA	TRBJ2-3	TGCAGTGCCCCCAAGGAGAATACAGATACGCAGTATTTT	CSAPKENTDTQYF
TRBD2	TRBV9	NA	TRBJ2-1	TGTGCCAGCAGCGTGAGGACTAGCCTTGGTAAGCAGTTCTTC	CASSVRTSLGKQFF
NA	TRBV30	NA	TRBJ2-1	TGTGCCTGGAGCTGGGGGGACGGTTACAATGAGCAGTTCTTC	CAWSWGDGYNEQFF
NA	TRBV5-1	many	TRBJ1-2	TGCGCCAGCAGCGATAGCGGCCGGGACACTAACTATGGCTACACCTTC	CASSDSGRDTNYGYTF
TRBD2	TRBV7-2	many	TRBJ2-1	TGTGCCAGCAGCTACTACGTTAGCGGGGGGCTGCAGTTCTTC	CASSYYVSGGLQFF
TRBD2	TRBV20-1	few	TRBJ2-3	TGCAGTGCTAGACTAGCGGGGTGGTACACAGATACGCAGTATTTT	CSARLAGWYTDTQYF